Shown below are 8 T cell receptor beta chains from a single sample sequenced in a study of cytomegalovirus exposure and HLA in healthy donors (dated by TCRdb to about 2017). The method behind the library was the immunoSEQ multiplex PCR assay. For the multiplex PCR, a mixture combining 60 forward primers for TCR Vbeta segments and 13 reverse primers for TCR Jbeta segments was used. TCRdb took over this immuneACCESS table, retaining in-frame rearrangements with V and J assigned. Such tables are incomplete; in checked studies, under half of the missing clones stem from an unresolved V gene, and the remainder is unexplained. The sample profile shows about 72,000 clones; around 80% of them were found once. The top ten clones comprise under 2.5% of the sample. Sequenced sample: PBMCs. Every receptor here comes from a man younger than 35 in good health and CMV-seronegative.

The rearrangement uses TRBV28 and TRBJ1-1; D is unresolved. V gave up 3 bases and J gave up 3 bases, with 8 bases separating them. The CDR3 totals 13 residues. CDR1 MDHEN and CDR2 SYDVKM come from the germline V gene. CDR3 protein: CASSFIPDTEAFF. The CDR3 DNA reads TGTGCCAGCAGTTTCATACCGGACACTGAAGCTTTCTTT.

This rearrangement joins TRBV19 to TRBJ2-7; the D gene is possibly TRBD2 (5 bases). V lost 4 bases and J lost 2, with 21 bases in between. There are 17 residues in the CDR3. Germline CDR1 is LNHDA and CDR2 is SQIVND (reference sequence). The CDR3 protein is CASSRYGGSGSPYEQYF. In DNA, the CDR3 is TGTGCCAGTAGTAGGTATGGCGGCAGCGGCTCCCCCTACGAGCAGTACTTC.

The genes are TRBV28 and TRBJ1-2; TRBD1 agrees at 8 bases. Per germline, CDR1 MDHEN and CDR2 SYDVKM. This CDR3 is built from 13 residues. J gave up 8 bases and V 5 bases, and 7 bases lay outside the gene matches. The CDR3: CASSTGQGGGYTF. The CDR3 DNA reads TGTGCCAGCAGTACAGGACAGGGAGGAGGCTACACCTTC.

The chain couples TRBV28 to TRBJ2-3, with 7 bases lining up with TRBD2. This CDR3 is built from 14 residues. CDR1 and CDR2 (germline): MDHEN, SYDVKM. With 8 bases clipped from V and 6 bases from J, the junction kept 11 bases outside the gene matches. The CDR3 DNA reads as TGTGCCAGCTCTAGCGGTACCGAGAGGGATACGCAGTATTTT. Its protein is CASSSGTERDTQYF.

The chain uses TRBV5-4 and TRBJ2-5; D gene uncertain. Trimming stripped 4 bases from V and 3 bases from J, with 10 bases between. Germline CDR1 and CDR2: SGHNT and YYREEE (reference sequence). The CDR3 is 13 amino acids. The CDR3 DNA reads as TGTGCCAGCAGCCTCGGGTCCAAAGAGACCCAGTACTTC. It encodes CASSLGSKETQYF.

J is TRBJ1-1 and V is TRBV14; D unclear. Germline V gene sequence: CDR1 SGHDN, CDR2 FVKESK. With 0 bases removed from V and 5 bases from J, the gap between germline ends came to 13 bases. The CDR3 extends over 15 amino acids. CDR3 in amino acids: CASSQDWGGWTEAFF. The CDR3 nucleotides are TGTGCCAGCAGCCAAGATTGGGGAGGATGGACTGAAGCTTTCTTT.

This clone has only a few counts. V is TRBV6-6 and J is TRBJ1-5; D gene ambiguous. The CDR3 runs 15 residues. Looked up from germline, CDR1 is MNHNY and CDR2 is SVGAGI (reference sequence). Trimming stripped 0 bases from V and 0 bases from J, with 6 bases between. CDR3 amino acids: CASSYSFSSNQPQHF. In DNA form, the CDR3 reads TGTGCCAGCAGTTACTCGTTCAGTAGCAATCAGCCCCAGCATTTT.

This chain joins TRBV7-2 and TRBJ1-5; D is perhaps TRBD1 (5 bases). Germline values: CDR1 SGHTA, CDR2 FQGNSA. The V end lost 4 bases, the J end lost 6 bases, and 10 bases lay between the germline ends. The CDR3 covers 13 residues. The chain's CDR3 is CASSWQGSQPQHF. CDR3 nucleotides: TGTGCCAGCAGCTGGCAGGGATCTCAGCCCCAGCATTTT.